Here is one TCR beta chain with its context. Its matching antigen is unknown. The sample belongs to a study of cytomegalovirus exposure and HLA in healthy donors. General study results and limits: That first-cohort TCR clusters tended to co-occur in the 90 to 150 validation repertoires was found in a later analysis. In vitro confirmation showed a few CMV-associated chains to be CMV antigen specific. A classifier reportedly called cytomegalovirus status with high sensitivity and specificity.

V dropped 2 bases and J dropped 2 bases, with 10 bases sitting between them. Germline CDR1 and CDR2: MNHNY and SVGAGI (reference sequence). The CDR3 is 14 residues long. Data came from immunoSEQ multiplex PCR; TCRdb stores just in-frame clones and leaves some out. The sample consists of about 130,000 clones, 70% to 90% of them appearing once. The specimen was PBMCs. The clonotype was recovered from a woman aged 25 to 39 in good health and CMV-seropositive. This chain links TRBV6-6 with TRBJ2-7; D possibly corresponds to TRBD1 (5 bases). The CDR3 here is CASSYGQGTYEQYF. CDR3 coding DNA: TGTGCCAGCAGTTACGGGCAGGGAACCTACGAGCAGTACTTC.